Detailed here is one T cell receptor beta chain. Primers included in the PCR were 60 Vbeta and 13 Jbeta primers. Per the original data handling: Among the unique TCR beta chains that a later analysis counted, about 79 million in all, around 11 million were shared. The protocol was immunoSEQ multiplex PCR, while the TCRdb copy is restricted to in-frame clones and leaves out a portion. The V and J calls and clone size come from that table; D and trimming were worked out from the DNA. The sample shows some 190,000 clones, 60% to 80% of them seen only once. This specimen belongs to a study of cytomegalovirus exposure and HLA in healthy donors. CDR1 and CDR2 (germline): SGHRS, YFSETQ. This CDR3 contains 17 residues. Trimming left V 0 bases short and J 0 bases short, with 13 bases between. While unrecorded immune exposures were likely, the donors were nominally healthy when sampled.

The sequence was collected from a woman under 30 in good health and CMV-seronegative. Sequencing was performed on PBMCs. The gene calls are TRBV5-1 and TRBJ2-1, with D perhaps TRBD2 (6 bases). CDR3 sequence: CASSLVGSGSSYNEQFF. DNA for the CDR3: TGCGCCAGCAGCTTGGTCGGGAGCGGAAGCTCCTACAATGAGCAGTTCTTC.